The next 18 T cell receptor beta chains were all read from a single sample in a study of shared clonotypes between healthy human individuals. Method: immunoSEQ multiplex PCR; TCRdb's copy keeps in-frame clones and lacks some. The top ten hold around 0.1% of the sample, which has hundreds of thousands of clones, 95% to 97% seen once. Positive CCR7 selection of CD45RO-negative cells yielded the naive CD8 cells, and terminally differentiated effector memory CD45RA+ cells were excluded. Sequencing used naive CD8+ T cells sorted from blood. These receptors were obtained from a woman under 40 in good health.

V gene TRBV27 combines with J gene TRBJ2-1; maybe TRBD2 (6 bases). Trimming took 8 bases from V and 6 from J, leaving 35 bases between them. Germline V gene sequence: CDR1 MNHEY, CDR2 SMNVEV (reference sequence). The CDR3 runs to 20 residues. The CDR3 is CASSPKRRDSWTVQVNEQFF. CDR3 in DNA: TGTGCCAGCTCTCCAAAACGCCGGGACTCGTGGACGGTACAAGTCAATGAGCAGTTCTTC.

The gene calls are TRBV12-5 and TRBJ2-5; no reliable D call. The V gene's germline CDR1 is LGHNT and CDR2 FRNRAP. This CDR3 has 18 amino acids. Trimming removed 0 bases from V and 2 bases from J, with 19 bases in between. The DNA for the CDR3 is TGTGCTAGTGGTTTGGTACTCACCAGGAATGTGTTACAAGAGACCCAGTACTTC. Protein product: CASGLVLTRNVLQETQYF.

This chain connects TRBV5-1 to TRBJ2-7, with 8 positions matching TRBD1. With V trimmed by 6 bases and J by 4 bases, 12 bases remained unmatched. From germline, CDR1 is SGHRS and CDR2 YFSETQ. CDR3 length: 15 amino acids. The CDR3 is CASILDRAIGYEQYF. The CDR3 nucleotides read TGCGCCAGCATCCTGGACAGGGCCATAGGTTACGAGCAGTACTTC. Combining the CDR3 with reference TRBV5-1 and TRBJ2-7 gives the whole variable domain KAGVTQTPRYLIKTRGQQVTLSCSPISGHRSVSWYQQTPGQGLQFLFEYFSETQRNKGNFPGRFSGRQFSNSRSEMNVSTLELGDSALYLCASILDRAIGYEQYFGPGTRLTVT.

The chain joins TRBV6-6 to TRBJ2-7; D gene uncertain. V lost 0 bases to trimming and J lost 6 bases, with 9 bases between them. Germline values: CDR1 MNHNY, CDR2 SVGAGI (reference sequence). CDR3 length: 13 amino acids. The CDR3 loop is CASSYSNLSEQYF. The CDR3 DNA sequence: TGTGCCAGCAGTTACTCGAACCTCTCCGAGCAGTACTTC.

The V gene is TRBV5-6, the J gene TRBJ1-1, with D possibly being TRBD1 (5 bases). CDR3 size: 14 residues. Germline loops: CDR1 SGHDT, CDR2 YYEEEE. V lost 3 bases and J lost 5, with 14 bases in between. CDR3 in DNA: TGTGCCAGCAGCTCCTCTAGGGCAGGGACTGAAGCTTTCTTT. Its protein is CASSSSRAGTEAFF. The full variable domain, rest sourced from reference TRBV5-6 and TRBJ1-1, is DAGVTQSPTHLIKTRGQQVTLRCSPKSGHDTVSWYQQALGQGPQFIFQYYEEEERQRGNFPDRFSGHQFPNYSSELNVNALLLGDSALYLCASSSSRAGTEAFFGQGTRLTVV.

In regard to this clone: Other DNA sequences from this sample encode an identical CDR3 as well. This chain joins TRBV6-5 and TRBJ2-2, with D uncertain. In germline, CDR1 is MNHEY, CDR2 SVGAGI. V was shortened by 2 bases and J by 1 base, with 5 bases between the two germline ends. This CDR3 region has 14 residues. CDR3 region: CASSYGLNTGELFF. CDR3 sequence (DNA): TGTGCCAGCAGTTACGGGCTGAACACCGGGGAGCTGTTTTTT.

This chain uses TRBV2 with TRBJ2-5, with D perhaps matching TRBD2 (5 bases). The CDR3 extends over 12 amino acids. The germline V gene encodes CDR1 SNHLY and CDR2 FYNNEI. Trimming pared 8 bases from V and 5 bases from J, leaving 12 bases between. As DNA, the CDR3 is TGTGCCAGCCAGGCCCCGGGGGAGACCCAGTACTTC. Its translation is CASQAPGETQYF.

The chain has TRBV28 and TRBJ1-1; no reliable D call. CDR1 is MDHEN and CDR2 is SYDVKM in the germline V gene. The V gene lost 6 bases and the J gene lost 5 bases, with 7 bases spanning the gap. The CDR3 covers 11 residues. The DNA of the CDR3 is TGTGCCAGCAGCCGCGTTACTGAAGCTTTCTTT. This codes for CASSRVTEAFF.

This rearrangement joins TRBV7-9 to TRBJ2-3, with D unclear. Germline values: CDR1 SEHNR, CDR2 FQNEAQ (reference sequence). Trimming pared 2 bases from V and 6 bases from J, leaving 12 bases between. The CDR3 runs 14 residues. The chain's CDR3 is CASSLLKIADTQYF. CDR3 nucleotide sequence: TGTGCCAGCAGCTTATTAAAAATCGCGGATACGCAGTATTTT.

This chain links TRBV15 with TRBJ1-1; a weak D match, TRBD1 (6 bases). CDR3 length equals 17 residues. CDR1 is LNHNV, CDR2 YYDKDF, per germline (reference sequence). The V gene lost 0 bases and the J gene lost 1 base, with 15 bases spanning the gap. The CDR3 protein is CATSREGITGPNTEAFF. The CDR3 DNA reads as TGTGCCACCAGCAGAGAGGGCATCACAGGGCCGAACACTGAAGCTTTCTTT.

The V gene is TRBV2, the J gene TRBJ1-1; D is perhaps TRBD1 (5 bases). The CDR3 contains 15 residues. Germline V gives CDR1 SNHLY, CDR2 FYNNEI. The germline V and J ends were trimmed by 3 bases and 7 bases, with 18 bases remaining between them. Written as DNA, the CDR3 is TGTGCCAGCAGTGAGGTCGGGGTAGTCGGGGGTGAAGCTTTCTTT. The encoded protein is CASSEVGVVGGEAFF.

The V gene is TRBV13, the J gene TRBJ2-1; tentatively, D is TRBD2 (6 bases). The CDR3 sequence is 12 residues long. V was clipped by 5 bases and J by 9 bases, with 11 bases between them. The germline V gene encodes CDR1 PRHDT and CDR2 FYEKMQ (reference sequence). As DNA, the CDR3 is TGTGCCAGCAGCCCTTTGGGGGGTGAGCAGTTCTTC. It yields the protein CASSPLGGEQFF.

The genes are TRBV2 and TRBJ1-2; D is perhaps TRBD1 (5 bases). The CDR3 runs 12 residues. The germline CDR1 and CDR2 sequences are SNHLY and FYNNEI. Trimming took 3 bases from V and 6 from J, leaving 8 bases between them. CDR3 amino acids: CASSELGHGYTF. DNA of the CDR3: TGTGCCAGCAGTGAGTTGGGGCATGGCTACACCTTC.

There are a few counts of this clone. The gene calls are TRBV7-9 and TRBJ1-2; a possible D gene is TRBD1 (5 bases). The CDR3 totals 13 residues. V gave up 1 base and J gave up 2 bases, with 5 bases separating them. In germline, CDR1 is SEHNR, CDR2 FQNEAQ (reference sequence). DNA for the CDR3: TGTGCCAGCAGCTTAGGGGGGAACTATGGCTACACCTTC. This sequence encodes CASSLGGNYGYTF.

The chain has TRBV7-8 and TRBJ1-5; D remains unclear. The CDR3 is 14 amino acids. CDR1 SGHVS and CDR2 FQNEAQ come from the germline V gene. The V end was cut by 3 bases, the J end by 0 bases, with 6 bases between. CDR3 region: CASSLDGSNQPQHF. CDR3 in DNA: TGTGCCAGCAGCTTGGACGGTAGCAATCAGCCCCAGCATTTT.

V and J are TRBV2 and TRBJ2-1, with D possibly matching TRBD2 (5 bases). The V end was cut by 4 bases, the J end by 9 bases, with 13 bases between. This CDR3 region has 13 residues. Germline V lookup: CDR1 SNHLY, CDR2 FYNNEI. The CDR3 sequence is CASSGIGVSEQFF. CDR3 in DNA: TGTGCCAGCAGTGGGATCGGGGTATCTGAGCAGTTCTTC.

This rearrangement joins TRBV7-9 to TRBJ1-4, with D possibly TRBD1 on 5 matching bases. Germline values: CDR1 SEHNR, CDR2 FQNEAQ (reference sequence). V was pared by 8 bases and J by 0 bases, with 13 bases between. The CDR3 contains 15 residues. CDR3 loop: CASRGGAATNEKLFF. CDR3 bases: TGTGCCAGCCGTGGCGGGGCTGCAACTAATGAAAAACTGTTTTTT. Filled out from reference TRBV7-9 and TRBJ1-4, the complete variable domain reads DTGVSQNPRHKITKRGQNVTFRCDPISEHNRLYWYRQTLGQGPEFLTYFQNEAQLEKSRLLSDRFSAERPKGSFSTLEIQRTEQGDSAMYLCASRGGAATNEKLFFGSGTQLSVL.

The genes are TRBV7-9 and TRBJ1-3, with D possibly matching TRBD1 (5 bases). CDR3 length: 14 residues. Germline CDR1 SEHNR, CDR2 FQNEAQ (reference sequence). V gave up 5 bases and J gave up 8 bases, with 16 bases separating them. As DNA, the CDR3 is TGTGCCAGCAGCATGGGAGGTCTCAGGGACACCATATATTTT. Amino acid sequence: CASSMGGLRDTIYF.